This T cell receptor beta chain was documented in a study of technical replicates of blood from several donors. Sequenced by immunoSEQ multiplex PCR; TCRdb stores in-frame clones only, minus some. The profile shows about 80,000 clones, approximately 94% of them singletons. Germline V lookup: CDR1 KGHSH, CDR2 LQKENI. CDR3 size: 15 residues. Trimming pared 3 bases from V and 8 bases from J, leaving 17 bases between. The TCR originated in a human donor in good health. The source material was T cells isolated from PBMCs. The gene calls are TRBV18 and TRBJ2-1, with D perhaps matching TRBD2 (6 bases). The CDR3 bases are TGTGCCAGCTCACCGAAACGGGTAGCGGATGATGAGCAGTTCTTC. This gives the protein CASSPKRVADDEQFF. The full variable domain, its missing parts supplied by reference TRBV18 and TRBJ2-1, is NAGVMQNPRHLVRRRGQEARLRCSPMKGHSHVYWYRQLPEEGLKFMVYLQKENIIDESGMPKERFSAEFPKEGPSILRIQQVVRGDSAAYFCASSPKRVADDEQFFGPGTRLTVL.